Each of the 28 T cell receptor beta chains below was sequenced from the same sample in a study of blood T cell repertoires in COVID-19. The data were produced by immunoSEQ multiplex PCR, yet TCRdb's version contains in-frame clones alone and is incomplete. The table records around 300,000 clones, more than 70% of them present only once. The sample taken for sequencing was peripheral blood. Source of these receptors: a man aged 30 to 39 with active or convalescent COVID-19.

The chain employs TRBV4-1 and TRBJ2-7; TRBD1 is a possible D gene (5 bases). With 5 bases removed from V and 2 bases from J, the gap between germline ends came to 10 bases. CDR3 length: 13 residues. The germline V gene has CDR1 MGHRA and CDR2 YSYEKL. The CDR3 spells CASSLRTTYEQYF. The CDR3 DNA is TGCGCCAGCAGCTTAAGGACAACCTACGAGCAGTACTTC.

The rearrangement uses TRBV7-9 and TRBJ1-4; D might be TRBD1 (5 bases). The V and J ends lost 3 bases and 8 bases respectively, with 13 bases between them. Germline V gene data show CDR1 as SEHNR and CDR2 as FQNEAQ (reference sequence). The CDR3 consists of 14 residues. CDR3 protein: CASSFATGMEKLFF. CDR3 sequence (DNA): TGTGCCAGCAGCTTCGCCACAGGCATGGAAAAACTGTTTTTT.

This clone was counted once. The chain couples TRBV19 to TRBJ1-1, with D possibly being TRBD1 (5 bases). Germline V gene sequence: CDR1 LNHDA, CDR2 SQIVND (reference sequence). V was pared by 3 bases and J by 6 bases, with 11 bases between. The CDR3 has 13 residues. CDR3 region: CASSISGGAEAFF. DNA for the CDR3: TGTGCCAGTAGTATCTCGGGGGGAGCTGAAGCTTTCTTT.

A few counts support this clone. The gene calls are TRBV7-2 and TRBJ2-3; a possible D gene is TRBD2 (5 bases). Trimming took off 5 bases at V and 6 bases at J, with 18 bases between the two ends. Germline assignment: CDR1 SGHTA and CDR2 FQGNSA. This CDR3 has 15 amino acids. This CDR3 reads CASSPATWRADTQYF. The CDR3 region has the DNA TGTGCCAGCAGCCCGGCTACCTGGCGGGCGGATACGCAGTATTTT.

The chain recombines TRBV7-8 with TRBJ2-3; the D gene is possibly TRBD1 (6 bases). The V gene's germline CDR1 is SGHVS and CDR2 FQNEAQ. The CDR3 is made up of 14 amino acids. Between the trimmed V and J ends, which lost 5 bases and 3 bases, there was a span of 12 bases. Written as DNA, the CDR3 is TGTGCCAGCAGCCGAGGACAGCCAACAGATACGCAGTATTTT. Amino acid sequence: CASSRGQPTDTQYF.

V is TRBV27 and J is TRBJ1-3; the match to TRBD1 covers 8 bases. The length of the CDR3 is 13 residues. Germline V lookup: CDR1 MNHEY, CDR2 SMNVEV (reference sequence). V trimming: 6 bases; J trimming: 2 bases; junction bases outside the gene matches: 0. The CDR3 sequence is CASRDRAGNTIYF. DNA of the CDR3: TGTGCCAGCAGGGACAGGGCTGGAAACACCATATATTTT.

The CDR3 DNA is TGTGCCAGCACCAAATTGGGACAGAACTATGGCTACACCTTC. Translated: CASTKLGQNYGYTF. The chain combines TRBV28 with TRBJ1-2, with 7 positions matching TRBD1. The J segment lost 2 bases and the V segment lost 7 bases, leaving 7 bases of the junction unmatched. The CDR3 is 14 amino acids. Per the germline V gene, CDR1 is MDHEN and CDR2 is SYDVKM.

This clone was seen once. The chain's CDR3 is CASRDTNTEAFF. Written as DNA, the CDR3 is TGTGCCAGCAGGGACACAAACACTGAAGCTTTCTTT. The chain links TRBV28 to TRBJ1-1; the D gene is possibly TRBD1 (5 bases). This CDR3 has 12 residues. Trimming cost V 6 bases and J 2 bases, with 7 bases left between them. Germline CDR1 and CDR2: MDHEN and SYDVKM.

J is TRBJ2-7 and V is TRBV14; TRBD1 matches 8 bases. The CDR3 spans 15 residues. Germline V gene data show CDR1 as SGHDN and CDR2 as FVKESK. V trimming: 1 base; J trimming: 2 bases; junction bases outside the gene matches: 4. CDR3 coding DNA: TGTGCCAGCAGCCAAGGGGACAGGATTACCTACGAGCAGTACTTC. This codes for CASSQGDRITYEQYF.

CDR3 nucleotide sequence: TGTGCCAGCAGTGCCGGGGAAGCTTTCTTT. The encoded protein is CASSAGEAFF. This chain uses TRBV2 with TRBJ1-1; D gene uncertain. V was shortened by 4 bases and J by 8 bases, with 5 bases between the two germline ends. Germline V gives CDR1 SNHLY, CDR2 FYNNEI. The CDR3 contains 10 residues.

The chain couples TRBV30 to TRBJ2-7, with a tentative D call TRBD2 (6 bases). The V end was cut by 7 bases, the J end by 0 bases, with 16 bases between. Per germline, CDR1 GTSNPN and CDR2 SVGIG (reference sequence). This CDR3 has 14 residues. The CDR3 spells CAYNSGLSSYEQYF. The DNA of the CDR3 is TGTGCCTACAATAGCGGATTAAGCTCCTACGAGCAGTACTTC.

This sequence joins TRBV6-1 and TRBJ1-6; D ambiguous. V lost 3 bases, J lost 12 bases, and 9 bases lay in between. Per germline, CDR1 MNHNS and CDR2 SASEGT. The CDR3 covers 12 residues. CDR3 coding DNA: TGTGCCAGCAGTGACGGGTTCTTACCCCTCCACTTT. This sequence encodes CASSDGFLPLHF.

The chain links TRBV2 to TRBJ2-4; no clear D gene. CDR3 length: 13 residues. V was shortened by 4 bases and J by 3 bases, with 7 bases between the two germline ends. CDR1 is SNHLY and CDR2 is FYNNEI in the germline V gene. The CDR3 sequence: CASSANGKNIQYF. The CDR3 DNA follows: TGTGCCAGCAGTGCTAACGGCAAAAACATTCAGTACTTC.

CDR3 loop: CAWSVISGGEQYF. For the CDR3, the DNA is TGTGCCTGGAGTGTAATCTCGGGGGGCGAGCAGTACTTC. The gene calls are TRBV30 and TRBJ2-7; TRBD2 matches 7 bases. This CDR3 region has 13 residues. J lost 6 bases, V lost 0 bases, and 5 bases had no gene match. Per germline, CDR1 GTSNPN and CDR2 SVGIG (reference sequence).

The chain recombines TRBV3-1 (or the pseudogene TRBV3-2) with TRBJ1-1; D is perhaps TRBD1 (6 bases). Trimming took off 1 base at V and 11 bases at J, with 11 bases between the two ends. This CDR3 is built from 12 residues. Germline V gives CDR1 LGHDT, CDR2 YNNKEL (reference sequence). CDR3 DNA: TGTGCCAGCAGCCAAGGTCCAGGGGCGGCTTTCTTT. Translation: CASSQGPGAAFF.

V usage is TRBV2 and J usage is TRBJ2-5; 11 nucleotides match TRBD2. In germline, CDR1 is SNHLY, CDR2 FYNNEI. The CDR3 length is 13 residues. After removal of 8 bases from V and 5 bases from J, the junction contained 4 bases not matched to a gene. CDR3 loop: CASFSGGAETQYF. Here the CDR3 DNA reads TGTGCCAGCTTTAGCGGGGGGGCGGAGACCCAGTACTTC.

This rearrangement joins TRBV6-5 to TRBJ1-5; a possible D gene is TRBD1 (6 bases). CDR3 size: 13 residues. Germline loops: CDR1 MNHEY, CDR2 SVGAGI. Trimming removed 7 bases at V and 7 bases at J, with 14 bases between. The CDR3 bases are TGTGCCAGCACCACAGGGCTTGAGCAGCCCCAGCATTTT. Translated, it gives CASTTGLEQPQHF.

The rearrangement uses TRBV5-5 and TRBJ2-7, with D perhaps matching TRBD1 (6 bases). Trimming stripped 4 bases from V and 0 bases from J, with 14 bases between. Germline V lookup: CDR1 SGHKS, CDR2 YYEKEE (reference sequence). This CDR3 contains 15 residues. CDR3 residues: CASSRQARASYEQYF. CDR3 DNA: TGTGCCAGCAGCCGACAGGCTAGGGCCTCCTACGAGCAGTACTTC.

The chain is built from TRBV6-5 and TRBJ2-7; D not resolved. Germline V gives CDR1 MNHEY, CDR2 SVGAGI. This CDR3 is built from 11 residues. The V end lost 4 bases, the J end lost 6 bases, and 7 bases lay between the germline ends. The CDR3 DNA reads TGTGCCAGCAGTTGGAGTGGCGAGCAGTACTTC. Its translation is CASSWSGEQYF.

The rearrangement joins TRBV10-3 to TRBJ2-5, with a weak D call TRBD1 (6 bases). Trimming pared 5 bases from V and 1 base from J, leaving 11 bases between. The CDR3 loop spans 14 amino acids. Germline-derived CDR1 and CDR2 are ENHRY and SYGVKD. The CDR3 nucleotides are TGTGCCATCAGTCCCGGACAGTTCCAAGAGACCCAGTACTTC. This encodes CAISPGQFQETQYF.

The V and J genes are TRBV11-3 and TRBJ1-1; D remains unclear. V lost 2 bases, J lost 4 bases, and 11 bases lay in between. The CDR3 extends over 14 amino acids. CDR1 and CDR2 (germline): SGHNT, YENEEA. The CDR3 nucleotides are TGTGCCAGCAGCTTACCCGGGATAGGCACTGAAGCTTTCTTT. It codes for CASSLPGIGTEAFF.

This clone was picked up one time. The J gene is TRBJ1-3, the V gene TRBV2, with no clear D. CDR1 is SNHLY, CDR2 FYNNEI, per germline. Trimming stripped 6 bases from V and 4 bases from J, with 13 bases between. This CDR3 is built from 14 residues. CDR3 nucleotide sequence: TGTGCCAGCAGCCTTGGACCGGGGGGAAACACCATATATTTT. Its translation is CASSLGPGGNTIYF.

This clone was observed once. The chain recombines TRBV9 with TRBJ1-2; tentatively, D is TRBD1 (6 bases). In germline, CDR1 is SGDLS, CDR2 YYNGEE. The CDR3 is 14 amino acids. V was clipped by 5 bases and J by 4 bases, with 15 bases between them. In DNA form, the CDR3 reads TGTGCCAGCAGGGTGGGTTCCAGGGGCTATGGCTACACCTTC. Translating it yields CASRVGSRGYGYTF.

This rearrangement joins TRBV19 to TRBJ1-1; 8 nucleotides match TRBD1. The CDR3 covers 14 residues. The J segment lost 0 bases and the V segment lost 5 bases, leaving 2 bases of the junction unmatched. Germline CDR1 and CDR2: LNHDA and SQIVND (reference sequence). The CDR3 loop is CASSEQGVNTEAFF. CDR3 in DNA: TGTGCCAGTAGTGAACAGGGGGTGAACACTGAAGCTTTCTTT. Together with reference TRBV19 and TRBJ1-1, the CDR3 gives the full variable domain: DGGITQSPKYLFRKEGQNVTLSCEQNLNHDAMYWYRQDPGQGLRLIYYSQIVNDFQKGDIAEGYSVSREKKESFPLTVTSAQKNPTAFYLCASSEQGVNTEAFFGQGTRLTVV.

V and J are TRBV10-3 and TRBJ1-2; D remains ambiguous. The germline CDR1 and CDR2 sequences are ENHRY and SYGVKD. This CDR3 is 13 amino acids long. The germline V and J ends were trimmed by 2 bases and 0 bases, with 4 bases remaining between them. The CDR3 spells CAISENTNYGYTF. CDR3 DNA sequence: TGTGCCATCAGTGAGAACACTAACTATGGCTACACCTTC.

The CDR3 spells CASSPSSYNSPLHF. CDR3 bases: TGCGCCAGCAGCCCCAGCTCCTATAATTCACCCCTCCACTTT. This chain connects TRBV4-3 to TRBJ1-6, with no clear D. CDR3 length: 14 amino acids. The germline V gene has CDR1 LGHNA and CDR2 YSLEER. V was clipped by 4 bases and J by 0 bases, with 4 bases between them.

J is TRBJ2-1 and V is TRBV4-1, with D hard to call. V lost 0 bases and J lost 9, with 6 bases in between. Germline-derived CDR1 and CDR2 are MGHRA and YSYEKL. The CDR3 length is 12 residues. DNA for the CDR3: TGCGCCAGCAGCCAAGATTTTATTGAGCAGTTCTTC. This sequence encodes CASSQDFIEQFF.

The CDR3 nucleotides read TGTGCCAGCAGCTTAGTAGCGGGAGGTGGGAATGAGCAGTTCTTC. Translation: CASSLVAGGGNEQFF. The rearrangement links TRBV7-8 to TRBJ2-1, with TRBD2 matching 10 bases. Per germline, CDR1 SGHVS and CDR2 FQNEAQ. The V and J ends lost 1 base and 7 bases, in that order; junction bases with no gene match: 4. The length of the CDR3 is 15 residues. The full variable domain, its missing parts supplied by reference TRBV7-8 and TRBJ2-1, is GAGVSQSPRYKVAKRGQDVALRCDPISGHVSLFWYQQALGQGPEFLTYFQNEAQLDKSGLPSDRFFAERPEGSVSTLKIQRTQQEDSAVYLCASSLVAGGGNEQFFGPGTRLTVL.